This TCR beta chain was retrieved from a study of T cells after somatic rescue of genetic block. The CDR3 is made up of 13 amino acids. V lost 0 bases and J lost 3, with 5 bases in between. Germline loops: CDR1 MGHRA, CDR2 YSYEKL. This clone was detected only once. The data were produced by immunoSEQ multiplex PCR, yet TCRdb's version contains in-frame clones alone and is incomplete. The data contain 80,000 to 90,000 clones, around 90% of them seen just once; the ten biggest clones take up around 1.6%. The gene calls are TRBV4-1 and TRBJ1-2; D uncertain. The material sequenced was peripheral blood mononuclear cells (PBMCs). The TCR sequence derives from a woman between 18 and 30 years old. CDR3 protein: CASSQDLDYGYTF. CDR3 in DNA: TGCGCCAGCAGCCAAGATCTTGACTATGGCTACACCTTC.